These 30 T cell receptor beta chains were sequenced from one sample in a study of shared clonotypes between healthy human individuals. Positive CCR7 selection of CD45RO-negative cells yielded the naive CD8 cells, and terminally differentiated effector memory CD45RA+ cells were excluded. Assay used: immunoSEQ multiplex PCR; TCRdb lists only in-frame clones, some missing. The table includes some 2 million clones, over 85% detected once. What was sequenced was naive CD8+ T cells sorted from blood. All receptors derive from a man younger than 35 in good health.

The chain carries TRBV28 and TRBJ2-5; 11 nucleotides match TRBD2. V gave up 5 bases and J gave up 5 bases; unmatched junction bases: 7. The CDR3 sequence is 15 residues long. The germline CDR1 and CDR2 sequences are MDHEN and SYDVKM. This CDR3 is CASSRATSGVETQYF. The CDR3 nucleotides read TGTGCCAGCAGTCGGGCGACTAGCGGGGTGGAGACCCAGTACTTC. Looking up the rest from reference TRBV28 and TRBJ2-5 gives the full variable domain: DVKVTQSSRYLVKRTGEKVFLECVQDMDHENMFWYRQDPGLGLRLIYFSYDVKMKEKGDIPEGYSVSREKKERFSLILESASTNQTSMYLCASSRATSGVETQYFGPGTRLLVL.

V gene TRBV6-6 combines with J gene TRBJ1-3; no reliable D call. CDR1 and CDR2 from the germline V gene are MNHNY and SVGAGI (reference sequence). The CDR3 runs to 11 residues. V dropped 6 bases and J dropped 8 bases, with 8 bases sitting between them. CDR3 in amino acids: CASSPSDTIYF. In DNA, the CDR3 is TGTGCCAGCAGCCCGAGCGACACCATATATTTT.

With regard to this clone: The sample carries other DNA sequences with the same CDR3. The genes are TRBV6-1 and TRBJ2-7; 7 bases map to TRBD1. This CDR3 region has 14 residues. With 0 bases clipped from V and 4 bases from J, the junction kept 3 bases outside the gene matches. Germline V lookup: CDR1 MNHNS, CDR2 SASEGT. CDR3 DNA: TGTGCCAGCAGTGAAGCCGGGACAGCTTACGAGCAGTACTTC. Translation: CASSEAGTAYEQYF.

The chain recombines TRBV2 with TRBJ2-7; D is possibly TRBD2 (6 bases). The germline gives CDR1 SNHLY, CDR2 FYNNEI. V lost 5 bases and J lost 3, with 14 bases in between. The length of the CDR3 is 14 residues. CDR3 bases: TGTGCCAGCAGTCCCGCGGGAATTAACTACGAGCAGTACTTC. This translates into CASSPAGINYEQYF.

V and J are TRBV5-5 and TRBJ1-6, with D uncertain. This CDR3 has 15 residues. Germline assignment: CDR1 SGHKS and CDR2 YYEKEE (reference sequence). Deletions cut 6 bases from V and 10 bases from J, with 20 bases between. CDR3 nucleotides: TGTGCCAGCATCTCTGGCCCGGGAGGAGGATCACCCCTCCACTTT. It translates to CASISGPGGGSPLHF.

This chain links TRBV6-5 with TRBJ2-7; 10 nucleotides align to TRBD2. The CDR3 extends over 16 amino acids. The germline CDR1 and CDR2 sequences are MNHEY and SVGAGI. The V gene end was trimmed by 4 bases and the J gene end by 4 bases; junction bases not matched to a gene: 10. The CDR3 sequence: CASSSVRGLAEYEQYF. The CDR3 DNA sequence: TGTGCCAGCAGTTCCGTACGAGGACTAGCGGAATACGAGCAGTACTTC.

The chain carries TRBV10-3 and TRBJ2-7, with TRBD1 as a possible D gene (6 bases). Germline CDR1 reads ENHRY; CDR2 reads SYGVKD. This CDR3 is built from 14 residues. V lost 2 bases, J lost 3 bases, and 11 bases lay in between. CDR3: CAISEIVGGYEQYF. CDR3 coding DNA: TGTGCCATCAGTGAGATAGTAGGGGGCTACGAGCAGTACTTC.

The chain carries TRBV9 and TRBJ2-2; TRBD2 matches 16 bases. The CDR3 consists of 21 residues. CDR1 and CDR2 from the germline V gene are SGDLS and YYNGEE. The V and J ends lost 1 base and 3 bases, in that order; junction bases with no gene match: 12. The CDR3 DNA follows: TGTGCCAGCAGCGTATTATCCGGGACTAGCGGGAGGGGTATAGACACCGGGGAGCTGTTTTTT. Amino acid sequence: CASSVLSGTSGRGIDTGELFF.

V is TRBV6-6 and J is TRBJ1-5; tentative D call: TRBD1 (5 bases). Trimming removed 2 bases from V and 6 bases from J, with 5 bases in between. This CDR3 comprises 12 residues. The germline V gene encodes CDR1 MNHNY and CDR2 SVGAGI (reference sequence). The chain's CDR3 is CASSYQGQPQHF. The CDR3 DNA is TGTGCCAGCAGTTACCAGGGTCAGCCCCAGCATTTT.

V and J are TRBV27 and TRBJ1-4, with TRBD1 as a possible D gene (6 bases). V lost 3 bases to trimming and J lost 8 bases, with 13 bases between them. Germline values: CDR1 MNHEY, CDR2 SMNVEV (reference sequence). The CDR3 is 14 amino acids. DNA for the CDR3: TGTGCCAGCAGTTTTATCATGGGGGGCGAAAAACTGTTTTTT. As protein: CASSFIMGGEKLFF.

V gene TRBV7-9 combines with J gene TRBJ1-4; 7 bases match TRBD1. The CDR3 runs to 14 residues. The trim removed 4 bases at V and 6 bases at J, leaving 5 bases unmatched. Germline values: CDR1 SEHNR, CDR2 FQNEAQ (reference sequence). The CDR3 DNA reads TGTGCCAGCAGCTCAATCGACAGGGATGAAAAACTGTTTTTT. Its protein product is CASSSIDRDEKLFF.

The genes are TRBV15 and TRBJ2-1; D uncertain. The ends were cut back, 5 bases at V and 8 bases at J, with 16 bases in the middle. The germline V gene has CDR1 LNHNV and CDR2 YYDKDF (reference sequence). There are 14 residues in the CDR3. The CDR3 region has the DNA TGTGCCACCAGCTCCCCCTCTTCTCCCGATGAGCAGTTCTTC. Protein sequence: CATSSPSSPDEQFF.

The chain recombines TRBV6-1 with TRBJ2-7; D is uncertain. From germline, CDR1 is MNHNS and CDR2 SASEGT. Trimming stripped 3 bases from V and 3 bases from J, with 12 bases between. This CDR3 comprises 14 residues. The CDR3 sequence: CASSDFRTYYEQYF. The CDR3 coding sequence is TGTGCCAGCAGTGACTTTCGGACCTACTACGAGCAGTACTTC.

As regards this clone: Other DNA sequences in this specimen translate into the identical CDR3. The chain carries TRBV27 and TRBJ1-1; perhaps TRBD1 as D (5 bases). The CDR3 runs to 11 residues. CDR1 is MNHEY, CDR2 SMNVEV, per germline (reference sequence). Trimming shortened V by 6 bases and J by 8 bases, and 10 bases separated the two germline ends. DNA of the CDR3: TGTGCCAGCAGCTCAGGGAGGGAAGCTTTCTTT. Its translation: CASSSGREAFF.

This chain links TRBV4-1 with TRBJ1-2; 9 bases align to TRBD1. The ends lost 4 bases at V and 3 bases at J; junction bases unmatched: 12. Looked up from germline, CDR1 is MGHRA and CDR2 is YSYEKL. This CDR3 comprises 17 residues. CDR3 loop: CASSPSSLDRGDYGYTF. In nucleotides, the CDR3 is TGCGCCAGCAGCCCCTCTTCCCTAGACAGGGGGGACTATGGCTACACCTTC.

The J gene is TRBJ2-7, the V gene TRBV7-6, with TRBD2 matching 9 bases. Germline-derived CDR1 and CDR2 are SGHVS and FNYEAQ. V was clipped by 4 bases and J by 7 bases; unmatched bases: 8. The length of the CDR3 is 14 residues. CDR3 in DNA: TGTGCCAGCAGCTCGTTTAGCGGGGGTTATGAGCAGTACTTC. Protein sequence: CASSSFSGGYEQYF.

As concerns this clone: This CDR3 fails to terminate in the conserved phenylalanine or tryptophan, so it likely reflects a read error. The DNA is left out, because the CDR3 cannot be placed on it with certainty; the CDR3 is given as TCRdb lists it. The chain uses TRBV6-4 and TRBJ2-4; TRBD1 was called by the table and not checked on the DNA. The germline V gene has CDR1 MRHNA and CDR2 SNTAGT. Including both end residues, the CDR3 is 9 amino acids long. The CDR3 spells CALRDRGLG.

The rearrangement links TRBV5-1 to TRBJ2-5; weak D call: TRBD1 (6 bases). The germline V gene encodes CDR1 SGHRS and CDR2 YFSETQ. The CDR3 contains 16 residues. V was clipped by 0 bases and J by 4 bases, with 16 bases between them. This CDR3 reads CASSLDRDKGIETQYF. CDR3 nucleotides: TGCGCCAGCAGCTTGGACAGGGATAAGGGGATAGAGACCCAGTACTTC.

A single count supports this clone. The chain combines TRBV29-1 with TRBJ2-7; 8 bases fit TRBD2. The CDR3 contains 14 residues. V lost 5 bases to trimming and J lost 0 bases; unmatched junction nucleotides: 6. CDR1 and CDR2 from the germline V gene are SQVTM and ANQGSEA. CDR3 sequence reads: CSVSGLGSSYEQYF. In DNA, the CDR3 is TGCAGCGTTTCGGGACTAGGGAGCTCCTACGAGCAGTACTTC.

The chain uses TRBV7-2 and TRBJ1-5; D uncertain. Trimming stripped 4 bases from V and 0 bases from J, with 10 bases between. The CDR3 has 15 residues. Germline V gene data show CDR1 as SGHTA and CDR2 as FQGNSA. The CDR3 nucleotides read TGTGCCAGCAGCTCGCCGGGATATAGCAATCAGCCCCAGCATTTT. Translating it yields CASSSPGYSNQPQHF.

This chain connects TRBV4-1 to TRBJ1-4; 11 bases align to TRBD1. The junction had 11 bases not matched to a gene; V was cut back by 4 bases and J by 7 bases. The CDR3 has 17 residues. Germline assignment: CDR1 MGHRA and CDR2 YSYEKL. CDR3 DNA: TGCGCCAGCAGCCCAGGCACGTTAGGGACAGGGGGTGAAAAACTGTTTTTT. Translation gives CASSPGTLGTGGEKLFF.

The rearrangement uses TRBV6-6 and TRBJ1-1, with 7 nucleotides matching TRBD1. V dropped 6 bases and J dropped 0; count of bases not matched to a gene: 10. Germline V gene sequence: CDR1 MNHNY, CDR2 SVGAGI (reference sequence). CDR3 size: 16 residues. The CDR3 region has the DNA TGTGCCAGCAGCCCCGGGCAGGGGGGTATGAACACTGAAGCTTTCTTT. Translated, it gives CASSPGQGGMNTEAFF.

The chain combines TRBV6-5 with TRBJ1-1; 11 positions agree with TRBD1. Trimming removed 6 bases from V and 5 bases from J; junction bases left unmatched: 5. This CDR3 contains 14 residues. Per the germline V gene, CDR1 is MNHEY and CDR2 is SVGAGI. The CDR3 reads CASRDRGRITEAFF. In DNA form, the CDR3 reads TGTGCCAGCAGGGACAGGGGGCGCATAACTGAAGCTTTCTTT.

The chain has TRBV15 and TRBJ2-7; 8 positions agree with TRBD1. Germline loops: CDR1 LNHNV, CDR2 YYDKDF (reference sequence). V shed 4 bases and J 0 bases; nucleotides not matched to a gene: 2. The CDR3 covers 14 residues. The CDR3 nucleotides read TGTGCCACCAGCAAGGGACAGGCCTCCTACGAGCAGTACTTC. This encodes CATSKGQASYEQYF.

The chain uses TRBV4-2 and TRBJ2-7; 8 positions agree with TRBD1. CDR3 length: 17 residues. In germline, CDR1 is LGHNA, CDR2 YNFKEQ. Losses at the gene ends were 0 bases for V and 1 base for J; bases not matched to a gene: 8. This CDR3 reads CASSQESQGAISYEQYF. DNA of the CDR3: TGTGCCAGCAGCCAAGAGTCGCAGGGGGCGATTTCCTACGAGCAGTACTTC.

The gene calls are TRBV5-4 and TRBJ2-7; the D call may be TRBD1 or TRBD2 (5 bases each). CDR1 and CDR2 (germline): SGHNT, YYREEE (reference sequence). V shed 7 bases and J shed 4 bases, with 21 bases lying between them. The CDR3 is 15 amino acids. Here the CDR3 reads CASSQGDGREYEQYF. The CDR3, as DNA: TGTGCCAGCTCACAAGGGGACGGCCGAGAGTACGAGCAGTACTTC.

Remarks on this clone: At one end the junction does not follow the germline gene, possibly because of a read error. The chain carries TRBV11-2 and TRBJ2-1; possible D gene TRBD1, 7 bases. The V gene's germline CDR1 is SGHAT and CDR2 FQNNGV. The length of the CDR3 is 14 residues. CDR3 DNA: TGTGCCTGCAGGGGGGCGAGCTCCTACAATGAGCAGTTCTTC. It encodes CACRGASSYNEQFF. The entire variable domain, with the rest obtained from reference TRBV11-2 and TRBJ2-1, is as follows: EAGVAQSPRYKIIEKRQSVAFWCNPISGHATLYWYQQILGQGPKLLIQFQNNGVVDDSQLPKDRFSAERLKGVDSTLKIQPAKLEDSAVYLCACRGASSYNEQFFGPGTRLTVL.

The chain couples TRBV7-9 to TRBJ2-1, with D hard to call. CDR3 length: 13 amino acids. V was shortened by 8 bases and J by 6 bases, with 14 bases between the two germline ends. Looked up from germline, CDR1 is SEHNR and CDR2 is FQNEAQ (reference sequence). In nucleotides, the CDR3 is TGTGCCAGCCGCCTCGGGCCGATCAATGAGCAGTTCTTC. It encodes CASRLGPINEQFF.

This clone was seen once. CDR3 loop: CASSVEGLPIPSTDTQYF. The CDR3 DNA reads as TGTGCCAGCAGCGTAGAGGGACTACCGATTCCTAGCACAGATACGCAGTATTTT. The V and J genes are TRBV9 and TRBJ2-3; 7 nucleotides align to TRBD2. The CDR3 contains 18 residues. V was pared by 0 bases and J by 0 bases, with 10 bases of the junction left unmatched. Germline V lookup: CDR1 SGDLS, CDR2 YYNGEE.

The V and J genes are TRBV6-4 and TRBJ1-3, with unresolved D. This CDR3 spans 15 amino acids. V lost 3 bases, J lost 1 base, and 10 bases lay in between. Germline CDR1 MRHNA, CDR2 SNTAGT. The CDR3 region is CASSEWWTSGNTIYF. CDR3 coding DNA: TGTGCCAGCAGTGAATGGTGGACTTCTGGAAACACCATATATTTT.